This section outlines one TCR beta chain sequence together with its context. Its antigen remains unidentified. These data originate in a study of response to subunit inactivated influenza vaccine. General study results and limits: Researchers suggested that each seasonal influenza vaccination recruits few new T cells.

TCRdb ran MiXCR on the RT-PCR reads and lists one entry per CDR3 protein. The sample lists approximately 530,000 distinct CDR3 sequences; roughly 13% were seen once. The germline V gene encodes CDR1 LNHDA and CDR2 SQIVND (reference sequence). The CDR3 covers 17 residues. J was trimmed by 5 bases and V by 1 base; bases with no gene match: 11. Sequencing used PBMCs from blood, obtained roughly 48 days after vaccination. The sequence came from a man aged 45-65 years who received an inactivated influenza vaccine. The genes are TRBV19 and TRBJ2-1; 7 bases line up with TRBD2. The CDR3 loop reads CASSIGGWSGKDNEQFF. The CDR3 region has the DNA TGTGCCAGTAGTATAGGAGGCTGGAGCGGGAAAGACAATGAGCAGTTCTTC.